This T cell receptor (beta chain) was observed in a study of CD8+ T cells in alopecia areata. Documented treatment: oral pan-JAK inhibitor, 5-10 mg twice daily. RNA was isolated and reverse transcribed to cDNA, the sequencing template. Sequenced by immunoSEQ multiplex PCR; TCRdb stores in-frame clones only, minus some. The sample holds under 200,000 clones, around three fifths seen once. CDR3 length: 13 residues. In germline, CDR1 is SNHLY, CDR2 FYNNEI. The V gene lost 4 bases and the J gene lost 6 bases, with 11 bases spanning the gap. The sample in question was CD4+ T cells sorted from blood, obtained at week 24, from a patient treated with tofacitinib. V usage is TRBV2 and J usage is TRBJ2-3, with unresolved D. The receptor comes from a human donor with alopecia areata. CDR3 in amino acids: CASSGFRADTQYF. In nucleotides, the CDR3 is TGTGCCAGCAGTGGGTTCCGGGCGGATACGCAGTATTTT.